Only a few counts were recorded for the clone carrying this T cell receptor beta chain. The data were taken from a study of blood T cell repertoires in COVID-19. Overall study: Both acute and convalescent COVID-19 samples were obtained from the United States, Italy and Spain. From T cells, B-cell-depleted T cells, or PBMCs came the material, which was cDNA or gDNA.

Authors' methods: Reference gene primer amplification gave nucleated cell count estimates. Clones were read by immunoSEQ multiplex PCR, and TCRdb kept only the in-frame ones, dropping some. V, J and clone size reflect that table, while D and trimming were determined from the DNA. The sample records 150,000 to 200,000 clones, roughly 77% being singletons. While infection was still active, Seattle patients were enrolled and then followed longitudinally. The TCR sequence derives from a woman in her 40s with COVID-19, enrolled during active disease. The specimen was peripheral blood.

CDR3 sequence (DNA): TGTGCCAGCAGCCAAGACGATTTTGGGACAGCCATTAATGAAAAACTGTTTTTT. Translation gives CASSQDDFGTAINEKLFF. This rearrangement joins TRBV4-2 to TRBJ1-4; 7 nucleotides line up with TRBD1. Unmatched junction bases numbered 11, after V lost 0 bases and J lost 4 bases. CDR3 length equals 18 residues. The germline V gene encodes CDR1 LGHNA and CDR2 YNFKEQ.